These 25 T cell receptor beta chains were all obtained from the same sample, sequenced in a study of Graves' ophthalmopathy and Graves' hyperthyroidism. Amplification targeted the TCR beta CDR3 regions, with RNA transcripts as the source material. HTBI-primed RT-PCR formed the first round, and a multiplex PCR formed the second. MiXCR was run by TCRdb on the multiplex PCR reads, yielding one entry per CDR3 protein. The repertoire holds some 210,000 distinct CDR3 sequences, with 25% to 30% as singletons. Material: peripheral blood. The receptors stem from a man aged 50 or older with Graves' ophthalmopathy.

The CDR3 spells CASSLLGIGNTIYF. The DNA for the CDR3 is TGTGCCAGCAGTCTCCTGGGTATTGGAAACACCATATATTTT. The V gene is TRBV6-1, the J gene TRBJ1-3; no reliable D call. V gave up 5 bases and J gave up 3 bases, with 11 bases separating them. Germline loops: CDR1 MNHNS, CDR2 SASEGT. This CDR3 has 14 amino acids.

Here the CDR3 reads CASSSMDRTSEQYF. The CDR3 DNA follows: TGTGCCAGCAGCTCCATGGACAGGACCTCCGAGCAGTACTTC. This chain uses TRBV7-2 with TRBJ2-7; 7 bases agree with TRBD1. The CDR3 runs to 14 residues. Trimming took 4 bases from V and 6 from J; bases not matched to a gene: 9. Germline CDR1 is SGHTA and CDR2 is FQGNSA. Full variable domain (rest looked up from reference TRBV7-2 and TRBJ2-7): GAGVSQSPSNKVTEKGKDVELRCDPISGHTALYWYRQSLGQGLEFLIYFQGNSAPDKSGLPSDRFSAERTGGSVSTLTIQRTQQEDSAVYLCASSSMDRTSEQYFGPGTRLTVT.

This clonotype was observed many times. The rearrangement uses TRBV12-3 or TRBV12-4 and TRBJ1-5; TRBD1 aligns across 9 bases. The CDR3 consists of 14 residues. Trimming removed 6 bases from V and 5 bases from J; junction bases left unmatched: 5. CDR3 nucleotides: TGTGCCAGCAGGGGGACAGGGTTTTATCAGCCCCAGCATTTT. Translating gives CASRGTGFYQPQHF.

This clonotype showed up many times. The CDR3 DNA reads TGTGCCACCAGTGCCCTGGGACTAGCGGGATACGAGCAGTACTTC. It encodes CATSALGLAGYEQYF. V is TRBV24-1 and J is TRBJ2-7, with 13 bases identical to TRBD2. CDR1 and CDR2 (germline): KGHDR, SFDVKD. The length of the CDR3 is 15 residues. Unmatched junction bases numbered 4, after V lost 5 bases and J lost 4 bases.

The table lists this clonotype with a few counts. The V call is TRBV7-2, the J call TRBJ2-7; maybe TRBD1 (5 bases). This CDR3 is 14 amino acids long. The V end was cut by 4 bases, the J end by 6 bases, with 16 bases between. Per germline, CDR1 SGHTA and CDR2 FQGNSA. The CDR3 DNA follows: TGTGCCAGCAGCTCTAGGGGCAGTTCCCTCGAGCAGTACTTC. Amino acid sequence: CASSSRGSSLEQYF.

The V gene is TRBV15, the J gene TRBJ2-7; tentatively, D is TRBD2 (5 bases). The CDR3 has 13 residues. Per the germline V gene, CDR1 is LNHNV and CDR2 is YYDKDF (reference sequence). Trimming shortened V by 1 base and J by 10 bases, and 14 bases separated the two germline ends. CDR3 coding DNA: TGTGCCACCAGCAGAGGAAGCGGAGATTCACAGTACTTC. Amino acids: CATSRGSGDSQYF.

V and J are TRBV6-1 and TRBJ2-2, with D perhaps TRBD1 (6 bases). Looked up from germline, CDR1 is MNHNS and CDR2 is SASEGT. The ends were cut back, 7 bases at V and 2 bases at J, with 14 bases in the middle. This CDR3 is built from 15 residues. The CDR3 reads CASTTTGPNTGELFF. CDR3 nucleotide sequence: TGTGCCAGCACCACGACAGGCCCTAACACCGGGGAGCTGTTTTTT.

This clonotype appeared many times. V gene TRBV20-1 combines with J gene TRBJ2-7; 7 bases match TRBD1. Germline trimming cut 1 base from V and 0 bases from J; bases unmatched to any gene: 6. The length of the CDR3 is 15 residues. Looked up from germline, CDR1 is DFQATT and CDR2 is SNEGSKA (reference sequence). The CDR3 sequence is CSARGQGSFSYEQYF. CDR3 nucleotide sequence: TGCAGTGCTAGAGGACAGGGATCCTTCTCCTACGAGCAGTACTTC.

At least ten counts were recorded for this clonotype. The chain has TRBV7-8 and TRBJ2-5; no definite D call. V was clipped by 3 bases and J by 2 bases, with 16 bases between them. The germline CDR1 and CDR2 sequences are SGHVS and FQNEAQ. CDR3 size: 16 residues. The CDR3, as DNA: TGTGCCAGCAGCTTCGCTTTCGAAGGAGCGCAAGAGACCCAGTACTTC. Protein product: CASSFAFEGAQETQYF.

This clonotype occurred many times. The V and J genes are TRBV28 and TRBJ2-7; 13 nucleotides align to TRBD2. Losses at the gene ends were 5 bases for V and 4 bases for J; bases not matched to a gene: 11. CDR3 length equals 17 residues. CDR1 is MDHEN, CDR2 SYDVKM, per germline. The CDR3 region has the DNA TGTGCCAGCAGTCTCTCCCTTGGGACTAGCGGGATTTACGAGCAGTACTTC. This gives the protein CASSLSLGTSGIYEQYF.

The gene calls are TRBV6-2 or TRBV6-3 and TRBJ2-7; D gene uncertain. Trimming took 7 bases from V and 2 from J, leaving 9 bases between them. Germline CDR1 reads MNHEY; CDR2 reads SVGEGT. The CDR3 runs to 12 residues. The CDR3 DNA follows: TGTGCCAGCAAGAGGACGACCTACGAGCAGTACTTC. This gives the protein CASKRTTYEQYF.

This clonotype was observed at least ten times. The V and J genes are TRBV6-2 or TRBV6-3 and TRBJ2-3; no clear D. There are 16 residues in the CDR3. Germline V lookup: CDR1 MNHEY, CDR2 SVGEGT. Trimming stripped 5 bases from V and 2 bases from J, with 17 bases between. Written as DNA, the CDR3 is TGTGCCAGCAGTCCCTTAAACCAAAGACCCACAGATACGCAGTATTTT. It translates to CASSPLNQRPTDTQYF.

This clonotype was detected many times. The rearrangement links TRBV29-1 to TRBJ2-7; 9 bases are a match to TRBD1. Germline V CDR1 and CDR2: SQVTM, ANQGSEA. J gave up 2 bases and V 6 bases, and 5 bases lay outside the gene matches. CDR3 length equals 13 residues. The CDR3 bases are TGCAGCGTATGGGACAGGGTGGCCTACGAGCAGTACTTC. This encodes CSVWDRVAYEQYF.

This chain links TRBV15 with TRBJ1-1, with unresolved D. This CDR3 is 16 amino acids long. Trimming removed 5 bases from V and 1 base from J, with 17 bases in between. Germline lookup yields CDR1 LNHNV and CDR2 YYDKDF (reference sequence). CDR3 sequence reads: CATSLRAHSANTEAFF. The CDR3 DNA reads as TGTGCCACCAGCCTAAGGGCCCACAGTGCGAACACTGAAGCTTTCTTT.

V usage is TRBV6-2 or TRBV6-3 and J usage is TRBJ2-7; possibly TRBD2 for D (6 bases). Germline-derived CDR1 and CDR2 are MNHEY and SVGEGT. This CDR3 has 18 residues. Trimming pared 2 bases from V and 0 bases from J, leaving 20 bases between. The CDR3 protein is CASSYQRGGTVGSYEQYF. In DNA form, the CDR3 reads TGTGCCAGCAGTTACCAAAGAGGCGGGACTGTGGGCTCCTACGAGCAGTACTTC.

This clonotype showed up many times. The chain has TRBV20-1 and TRBJ2-7; TRBD2 matches at 13 bases. The trim removed 3 bases at V and 5 bases at J, leaving 4 bases unmatched. The germline gives CDR1 DFQATT, CDR2 SNEGSKA (reference sequence). The CDR3 loop spans 14 amino acids. The CDR3 DNA reads as TGCAGTGCTAGGGGACTAGCGGGGATGAACGAGCAGTACTTC. Translation: CSARGLAGMNEQYF.

The chain joins TRBV12-3 or TRBV12-4 to TRBJ2-5, with a tentative D call TRBD1 (7 bases). V dropped 3 bases and J dropped 5 bases, with 13 bases sitting between them. The CDR3 consists of 14 residues. Here the CDR3 DNA reads TGTGCCAGCAGTTTCTCCCCAGGGGGGGAGACCCAGTACTTC. It codes for CASSFSPGGETQYF.

This clonotype was seen repeatedly, ten times or more. The chain links TRBV27 to TRBJ2-7; perhaps TRBD2 as D (6 bases). The CDR3 has 13 residues. The germline V and J ends were trimmed by 3 bases and 1 base, with 7 bases remaining between them. Germline lookup yields CDR1 MNHEY and CDR2 SMNVEV (reference sequence). Here the CDR3 DNA reads TGTGCCAGCAGTTTGGGAGGATCCTACGAGCAGTACTTC. This translates into CASSLGGSYEQYF.

This rearrangement joins TRBV30 to TRBJ1-1, with D uncertain. Germline values: CDR1 GTSNPN, CDR2 SVGIG (reference sequence). This CDR3 contains 13 residues. Trimming pared 5 bases from V and 3 bases from J, leaving 13 bases between. CDR3 protein: CAWLGPRDTEAFF. The DNA for the CDR3 is TGTGCCTGGCTGGGTCCAAGGGACACTGAAGCTTTCTTT.

This clonotype was seen at least ten times. The chain joins TRBV28 to TRBJ2-5, with no clear D. The ends were cut back, 5 bases at V and 5 bases at J, with 12 bases in the middle. The CDR3 sequence is 13 residues long. Per germline, CDR1 MDHEN and CDR2 SYDVKM. The CDR3 DNA follows: TGTGCCAGCAGTCCTGAGTTCGCTGAGACCCAGTACTTC. Protein product: CASSPEFAETQYF.

The table lists this clonotype with many counts. This chain joins TRBV3-1 and TRBJ2-7; 9 nucleotides match TRBD2. V shed 4 bases and J 3 bases; nucleotides not matched to a gene: 28. CDR3 length: 22 residues. Per germline, CDR1 LGHDT and CDR2 YNNKEL (reference sequence). The CDR3 nucleotides read TGTGCCAGCAGCCCACAGCCCCCGACTAGCGGCCTACCCGCCAGACGTGACTACGAGCAGTACTTC. It is translated as CASSPQPPTSGLPARRDYEQYF.

This clonotype was recorded at least ten times. This rearrangement joins TRBV28 to TRBJ1-5, with D perhaps matching TRBD1 (5 bases). This CDR3 has 15 residues. V shed 3 bases and J shed 5 bases, with 14 bases lying between them. Germline CDR1 reads MDHEN; CDR2 reads SYDVKM. CDR3 bases: TGTGCCAGCAGTTTCGGGGGGAGTGGATATCAGCCCCAGCATTTT. Translation gives CASSFGGSGYQPQHF.

This clonotype showed up just a few times. The V call is TRBV5-1, the J call TRBJ1-2; D remains unclear. This CDR3 has 13 amino acids. V dropped 4 bases and J dropped 4 bases, with 11 bases sitting between them. Germline loops: CDR1 SGHRS, CDR2 YFSETQ. The CDR3, as DNA: TGCGCCAGCAGCGCGACAAGAAGCTATGGCTACACCTTC. This gives the protein CASSATRSYGYTF. Full variable domain (missing parts from reference TRBV5-1 and TRBJ1-2): KAGVTQTPRYLIKTRGQQVTLSCSPISGHRSVSWYQQTPGQGLQFLFEYFSETQRNKGNFPGRFSGRQFSNSRSEMNVSTLELGDSALYLCASSATRSYGYTFGSGTRLTVV.

This clonotype was counted at least ten times. This rearrangement joins TRBV3-1 to TRBJ2-5; D might be TRBD2 (5 bases). Trimming stripped 6 bases from V and 4 bases from J, with 12 bases between. Germline CDR1 LGHDT, CDR2 YNNKEL (reference sequence). The CDR3 totals 13 residues. In nucleotides, the CDR3 is TGTGCCAGCAGACCCGGGGTGGGAGAGACCCAGTACTTC. Translating it yields CASRPGVGETQYF.

This clonotype has a count of ten or more. The chain recombines TRBV28 with TRBJ1-2; D remains unclear. Germline CDR1 reads MDHEN; CDR2 reads SYDVKM. The CDR3 has 12 amino acids. Between the trimmed V and J ends, which lost 3 bases and 7 bases, there was a span of 9 bases. Here the CDR3 reads CASSLTPPGYTF. Here the CDR3 DNA reads TGTGCCAGCAGTTTGACACCCCCTGGCTACACCTTC.